The rows below give T cell receptor beta chains drawn from one sample of a study of blood T cells in healthy people across ages. One entry per CDR3 protein results from TCRdb running MiXCR on the 5' RACE reads. The sample records 1.5 million or so distinct CDR3 sequences, about 43% being singletons. The material sequenced was blood. The receptor set was obtained from a woman between 18 and 29 years old in good health. The CDR3 runs from the conserved cysteine through the conserved F or W.

V gene	J gene	CDR3 protein
TRBV6-5	TRBJ2-3	CASSYSTGLAGIGDTQYF
TRBV6-5	TRBJ1-1	CASSSRTGGPTEAFF
TRBV20-1	TRBJ2-7	CSARGEIGRVPYEQYF
TRBV29-1	TRBJ2-2	CSVAPTEFTGELFF
TRBV18	TRBJ2-5	CASSLTGLGTPFGNGQETQYF
TRBV12-3/TRBV12-4	TRBJ2-3	CASSRKGGPSDTQYF
TRBV29-1	TRBJ2-1	CSVGGGTGPYNEQFF
TRBV4-1	TRBJ2-1	CASRQQWFHEQFF
TRBV12-3/TRBV12-4	TRBJ2-5	CASSPQGLAGKTQYF
TRBV12-5	TRBJ1-2	CASDRGAPNGYTF
TRBV6-1	TRBJ2-1	CASSPLDIEQFF
TRBV7-6	.	CASSRGTDGAYEQYF
TRBV6-6	TRBJ1-2	CASSPPGQPYGYTF
TRBV10-2	TRBJ2-5	CASKDAPGQETQYF
TRBV2	TRBJ2-1	CASKRGGTLSYNEQFF
TRBV5-4	TRBJ2-1	CASSTSGGVYNEQFF
TRBV20-1	TRBJ2-1	CSAGLAGGVSYNEQFF
TRBV28	TRBJ1-6	CASRGSGFSPLHF
TRBV6-1	TRBJ2-5	CASSPGTSGLYQETQYF
TRBV30	TRBJ1-6	CAWTHRAQNSPLHF
TRBV7-8	TRBJ2-1	CASRPGDNEHFF
TRBV29-1	TRBJ1-5	CSVATNNQPQHF
TRBV6-1	TRBJ2-1	CASFITSGPYQGNEQFF
TRBV3-1	TRBJ2-1	CASSQPGGSEQFF
TRBV5-1	TRBJ1-1	CASSLNEGEAFF
TRBV18	TRBJ1-4	CASSPSATNEKLFF
TRBV6-5	TRBJ1-1	CASSSPGGGGRMNTEAFF
TRBV20-1	TRBJ2-3	CSARDEPRWLAGGIDTQYF
TRBV20-1	TRBJ2-7	CSAFNGRPYNEQYF
TRBV5-1	TRBJ2-1	CASSLSPGTSGNEQFF
TRBV7-9	TRBJ2-1	CASTSLEWNEQFF
TRBV6-5	TRBJ1-2	CASSYSARGNYGYTF
TRBV9	TRBJ1-1	CASSANRLGHSLNTEAFF
TRBV28	TRBJ2-5	CASSLVGGGGETQYF
TRBV7-3	TRBJ1-6	CASSLDSSYNSPLHF
TRBV9	TRBJ2-3	CASSPSSGRALTDTQYF
TRBV7-2	TRBJ2-7	CASSPSRFYEQYF
TRBV20-1	TRBJ2-1	CSARLTLGASYNEQFF
TRBV7-2	TRBJ2-7	CASSLFTAGTGQYEQYF
TRBV20-1	TRBJ1-2	CSASKGISGYTF
TRBV12-3/TRBV12-4	TRBJ1-1	CASSLEPGASTEAFF
TRBV7-2	.	CASSPGGSMYEQYF
TRBV9	TRBJ2-1	CASSVDWGGADEQFF
TRBV5-1	TRBJ2-3	CASSTRLAGNSPQYF
TRBV2	TRBJ1-5	CASSGRVRDQPQHF
TRBV3-1	TRBJ1-5	CTSSQGPLSNQPQHF
TRBV7-6	TRBJ2-1	CASSSPLAGDEQFF
TRBV10-3	TRBJ1-2	CAISEGTGFDGYTF